The rows below give T cell receptor beta chains drawn from one sample of a study of OX40 agonist ivuxolimab in advanced cancers. The protocol was immunoSEQ multiplex PCR, while the TCRdb copy is restricted to in-frame clones and leaves out a portion. The sample has tens of thousands of clones, just under 90% seen once. Sequencing was performed on CD4+ or CD8+ T cells sorted from blood, taken in a trial of the OX40 agonist ivuxolimab. Every receptor here comes from an adult with an advanced solid tumor such as melanoma, head and neck, liver or kidney cancer. Both conserved end residues are part of each CDR3. D genes are given only for firm matches. Expanded clones get a size class; other rows say once, few or many, or leave the size out.

size: .; J: TRBJ2-1; D: .; V: TRBV10-2; DNA: TGCGCCAGCAGTGACGGGGGCCCTACCTACAATGAGCAGTTCTTC; CDR3: CASSDGGPTYNEQFF
size: .; J: TRBJ2-3; D: TRBD2; V: TRBV4-1; DNA: TGCGCCAGCAGCCAAGTCGGGAGGGGGACAGATACGCAGTATTTT; CDR3: CASSQVGRGTDTQYF
size: .; J: TRBJ2-7; D: TRBD2; V: TRBV18; DNA: TGTGCCAGCTCACCCTTAGCGGGATCTGGTTACGAGCAGTACTTC; CDR3: CASSPLAGSGYEQYF
size: .; J: TRBJ2-1; D: TRBD2; V: TRBV9; DNA: TGTGCCAGCAGCGGAGGAACTAGCGAGTCCTACAATGAGCAGTTCTTC; CDR3: CASSGGTSESYNEQFF
size: .; J: TRBJ1-2; D: .; V: TRBV6-1; DNA: TGTGCCAGCAGTGAGAGGGGGGGCGCCTATGGCTACACCTTC; CDR3: CASSERGGAYGYTF
size: .; J: TRBJ2-7; D: TRBD2; V: TRBV11-1; DNA: TGTGCCAGCAGCTTGGGGGGGAGCTACGAGCAGTACTTC; CDR3: CASSLGGSYEQYF
size: .; J: TRBJ2-5; D: .; V: TRBV21-1; DNA: TGTGCCAGCAGCAAAGAACTTCGGGGGGTAAAGAGGTCGTGGGAGACCCAGTACTTC; CDR3: CASSKELRGVKRSWETQYF
size: few; J: TRBJ2-2; D: TRBD1; V: TRBV10-3; DNA: TGTGCCATCAGTGAGTCAGAAACAGGGGGCCCGAACACCGGGGAGCTGTTTTTT; CDR3: CAISESETGGPNTGELFF
size: .; J: TRBJ2-7; D: TRBD1; V: TRBV14; DNA: TGTGCCAGCAGCCAAAAAACGGGACAGTCCTACGAGCAGTACTTC; CDR3: CASSQKTGQSYEQYF
size: .; J: TRBJ1-5; D: .; V: TRBV2; DNA: TGTGCCAGCAGTGAATGGGGTCCGGCGAGCAATCAGCCCCAGCATTTT; CDR3: CASSEWGPASNQPQHF
size: .; J: TRBJ1-6; D: .; V: TRBV18; DNA: TGTGCCAGCTCACCAGCCGCCGACTATAATTCACCCCTCCACTTT; CDR3: CASSPAADYNSPLHF
size: .; J: TRBJ2-3; D: .; V: TRBV10-3; DNA: TGTGCCATCAGTGAGCCACGCACAGATACGCAGTATTTT; CDR3: CAISEPRTDTQYF
size: .; J: TRBJ2-3; D: TRBD2; V: TRBV19; DNA: TGTGCTTTGGCGGGAGCCCACGATACGCAGTATTTT; CDR3: CALAGAHDTQYF
size: .; J: TRBJ2-5; D: TRBD1; V: TRBV14; DNA: TGTGCCAGCAGCCTTGGACAGGGATGGGAGCAGTACTTC; CDR3: CASSLGQGWEQYF
size: .; J: TRBJ1-4; D: .; V: TRBV4-1; DNA: TGCGCCAGCAGCCAAGAAGGTGTCACTAATGAAAAACTGTTTTTT; CDR3: CASSQEGVTNEKLFF